This TCR beta chain was captured in a study of human T cells and chemical hapten exposure. TCRdb itself ran the RACE reads through MiXCR, one entry per CDR3 protein. The sample lists around 300,000 distinct CDR3 sequences; 5% to 6.5% were seen once. Time point reported: pre-sensitization, week 0. Stated treatment: therapeutic diphenylcyclopropenone sensitization with weekly scalp DPC. The germline gives CDR1 MNHEY, CDR2 SVGEGT. V dropped 6 bases and J dropped 8 bases, with 17 bases sitting between them. The CDR3 covers 14 residues. The clonotype originates from a woman aged 18-29 years with alopecia areata. Some clones in this sample may be carry-over from other donors' samples. The V gene is TRBV6-2 or TRBV6-3, the J gene TRBJ2-1; TRBD2 is a possible D gene (5 bases). The sample consisted of whole blood, taken in connection with sensitization to the hapten diphenylcyclopropenone (DPC). The CDR3 DNA reads TGTGCCAGCAGCCGGGATACCACTAACCATGAGCAGTTCTTC. It translates to CASSRDTTNHEQFF.